This TCR beta chain was sequenced during a study of cytomegalovirus exposure and HLA in healthy donors. Study as a whole: The same platform as the approximately 700 first-cohort repertoires was used for the 120 validation repertoires, a later analysis reported. Study results and caveats: It was confirmed in vitro that a few of the CMV-associated chains were specific for CMV antigens.

The ends were cut back, 5 bases at V and 11 bases at J, with 18 bases in the middle. The CDR3 covers 14 residues. Germline values: CDR1 LNHDA, CDR2 SQIVND (reference sequence). Data came from immunoSEQ multiplex PCR; TCRdb stores just in-frame clones and leaves some out. The sample lists about 98,000 clones, roughly 90% occurring once. A note on this clone: The antigen is undetermined.

This chain links TRBV19 with TRBJ2-2; TRBD2 might be the D (6 bases). This TCR was sampled from a man younger than 35 in good health and CMV-seropositive. Sample: PBMCs. Here the CDR3 reads CASSGNFGGLELFF. The CDR3, as DNA: TGTGCCAGTAGTGGTAACTTTGGGGGGTTAGAGCTGTTTTTT.